The T cell receptor (beta chain) under discussion was sequenced for a study of cytomegalovirus exposure and HLA in healthy donors. General study points: In an earlier analysis, productive rearrangement rates for most beta V segments clustered near 87% or 30%. Rarity characterized most TCR sequences, yet some public TCRs appeared in many donors.

The study ran its PCR with 60 Vbeta and 13 Jbeta primers. The data were produced by immunoSEQ multiplex PCR, yet TCRdb's version contains in-frame clones alone and is incomplete. Here the sample spans some 100,000 clones, roughly 60% being singletons. Per germline, CDR1 SGHKS and CDR2 YYEKEE (reference sequence). Trimming took 4 bases from V and 1 from J; bases not matched to a gene: 4. The CDR3 spans 14 residues. This clone was observed a handful of times. Antigen: not known. The clonotype originates from a woman in her twenties or thirties in good health and CMV-seropositive. The genes are TRBV5-5 and TRBJ1-1, with TRBD1 matching over 7 bases. The sequenced sample consisted of PBMCs. In DNA form, the CDR3 reads TGTGCCAGCAGCGCAAGACAGGGGAACACTGAAGCTTTCTTT. Residues: CASSARQGNTEAFF.